The 30 T cell receptor beta chains reported below all come from one sample, sequenced in a study of neurological immune-mediated disorders. TCRdb fed the 5' RACE reads into MiXCR, producing one record per CDR3 protein. The sample records just under 40,000 distinct CDR3 sequences, 7% to 8.5% being singletons. The sample was CD4+ T cells from blood. These receptors were taken from a man aged 45 to 65 in good health.

This clonotype was recorded many times. The genes are TRBV29-1 and TRBJ2-7; 10 nucleotides agree with TRBD1. Germline CDR1 reads SQVTM; CDR2 reads ANQGSEA. This CDR3 is built from 15 residues. V gave up 4 bases and J gave up 3 bases; unmatched junction bases: 9. CDR3 region: CSVGEKGQGVYEQYF. Written as DNA, the CDR3 is TGCAGCGTTGGGGAAAAAGGACAGGGGGTCTACGAGCAGTACTTC.

This chain connects TRBV19 to TRBJ2-1, with 8 bases that match TRBD2. After removal of 6 bases from V and 9 bases from J, the junction contained 13 bases not matched to a gene. CDR1 and CDR2 (germline): LNHDA, SQIVND (reference sequence). The CDR3 totals 15 residues. DNA for the CDR3: TGTGCCAGTAGAAAACCCAGCGGGAGTAGGAGTGAGCAGTTCTTC. It is translated as CASRKPSGSRSEQFF.

This clonotype was counted only a few times. The chain couples TRBV20-1 to TRBJ2-3, with 12 bases fitting TRBD2. The V and J ends lost 6 bases and 2 bases, in that order; junction bases with no gene match: 6. Germline CDR1 is DFQATT and CDR2 is SNEGSKA (reference sequence). CDR3 size: 15 residues. CDR3 amino acids: CSAELAGGYTDTQYF. In DNA form, the CDR3 reads TGCAGTGCGGAACTAGCGGGAGGCTACACAGATACGCAGTATTTT.

DNA of the CDR3: TGTGCCAGCAGCTTAGGACCGGGAACTAGCACAGATACGCAGTATTTT. As protein: CASSLGPGTSTDTQYF. This chain joins TRBV7-8 and TRBJ2-3; D may be TRBD2 (5 bases). Trimming removed 1 base from V and 0 bases from J, with 11 bases in between. CDR1 is SGHVS and CDR2 is FQNEAQ in the germline V gene. The CDR3 contains 16 residues.

This clonotype was picked up many times. The chain is built from TRBV9 and TRBJ2-3, with 13 bases that match TRBD2. V lost 1 base and J lost 6; bases outside the gene matches: 8. The CDR3 has 17 residues. Germline loops: CDR1 SGDLS, CDR2 YYNGEE. This CDR3 is CASSVRLGTSGTDTQYF. Here the CDR3 DNA reads TGTGCCAGCAGCGTACGCCTAGGGACTAGCGGGACGGATACGCAGTATTTT.

This clonotype showed up many times. The rearrangement links TRBV9 to TRBJ2-3, with 7 bases that match TRBD2. The ends lost 0 bases at V and 1 base at J; junction bases unmatched: 2. CDR1 is SGDLS and CDR2 is YYNGEE in the germline V gene. The CDR3 covers 15 residues. CDR3 sequence reads: CASSVGGSGTDTQYF. CDR3 sequence (DNA): TGTGCCAGCAGCGTAGGCGGGAGCGGCACAGATACGCAGTATTTT.

This clonotype has at least ten counts. J is TRBJ2-7 and V is TRBV28; TRBD1 matches 10 bases. The CDR3 runs 16 residues. Per germline, CDR1 MDHEN and CDR2 SYDVKM. J lost 7 bases, V lost 5 bases, and 14 bases had no gene match. The CDR3 nucleotides are TGTGCCAGCAGTACCACCGGGACAGGGGTTCCGGGAGAGCAGTACTTC. This sequence encodes CASSTTGTGVPGEQYF.

This clonotype was recorded at least ten times. The J gene is TRBJ2-3, the V gene TRBV7-2; TRBD1 matches at 10 bases. The length of the CDR3 is 12 residues. Germline loops: CDR1 SGHTA, CDR2 FQGNSA. V lost 5 bases, J lost 14 bases, and 7 bases stayed unmatched. The CDR3 protein is CASSRTGGPRYF. DNA of the CDR3: TGTGCCAGCAGCCGGACAGGGGGTCCGCGGTATTTT.

This clonotype was seen ten or more times. The chain is built from TRBV20-1 and TRBJ2-2; TRBD2 matches at 15 bases. J was trimmed by 5 bases and V by 5 bases; bases with no gene match: 3. The CDR3 runs to 15 residues. Germline CDR1 reads DFQATT; CDR2 reads SNEGSKA (reference sequence). CDR3 bases: TGCAGTGCTGAGGGACTAGCGGGAGGAACCGGGGAGCTGTTTTTT. Residues: CSAEGLAGGTGELFF.

This clonotype has ten or more counts. The V and J genes are TRBV5-1 and TRBJ2-3; D is ambiguous. This CDR3 spans 13 amino acids. Trimming stripped 3 bases from V and 5 bases from J, with 10 bases between. Germline V gene data show CDR1 as SGHRS and CDR2 as YFSETQ. The CDR3 spells CASSSPAVDTQYF. The CDR3, as DNA: TGCGCCAGCAGCTCGCCTGCTGTAGATACGCAGTATTTT.

This clonotype has at least ten counts. The chain carries TRBV5-1 and TRBJ2-5; D possibly corresponds to TRBD1 (6 bases). The CDR3 has 15 residues. Germline values: CDR1 SGHRS, CDR2 YFSETQ. Trimming shortened V by 4 bases and J by 5 bases, and 18 bases separated the two germline ends. This chain's CDR3 is CASSPSQGRGETQYF. CDR3 sequence (DNA): TGCGCCAGCAGCCCCTCCCAGGGGCGAGGGGAGACCCAGTACTTC.

In this sample, this clonotype turned up a few times. This chain connects TRBV10-3 to TRBJ1-5; D not resolved. The ends were cut back, 3 bases at V and 1 base at J, with 7 bases in the middle. Per germline, CDR1 ENHRY and CDR2 SYGVKD. The CDR3 spans 14 residues. This chain's CDR3 is CAISDGPSNQPQHF. CDR3 sequence (DNA): TGTGCCATCAGTGATGGGCCGAGCAATCAGCCCCAGCATTTT.

The chain carries TRBV5-1 and TRBJ2-1, with D uncertain. CDR3 length equals 13 residues. Germline V gene data show CDR1 as SGHRS and CDR2 as YFSETQ. Trimming stripped 1 base from V and 6 bases from J, with 8 bases between. The CDR3 loop is CASSLSRANEQFF. CDR3 sequence (DNA): TGCGCCAGCAGCTTGTCTAGGGCCAATGAGCAGTTCTTC.

This clonotype was counted at least ten times. The chain is built from TRBV20-1 and TRBJ2-7, with 11 bases lining up with TRBD1. J gave up 4 bases and V 1 base, and 3 bases lay outside the gene matches. CDR3 size: 14 residues. CDR1 is DFQATT and CDR2 is SNEGSKA in the germline V gene (reference sequence). CDR3 sequence: CSARGTGGLYEQYF. The DNA for the CDR3 is TGCAGTGCTAGAGGGACAGGGGGCCTTTACGAGCAGTACTTC.

At least ten counts were recorded for this clonotype. The chain couples TRBV20-1 to TRBJ1-3; no clear D. The V end lost 0 bases, the J end lost 2 bases, and 11 bases lay between the germline ends. Germline V CDR1 and CDR2: DFQATT, SNEGSKA (reference sequence). The CDR3 totals 15 residues. CDR3 region: CSARDSQAAGNTIYF. CDR3 sequence (DNA): TGCAGTGCTAGAGACTCCCAGGCGGCTGGAAACACCATATATTTT.

This clonotype was seen at least ten times. The V gene is TRBV4-1, the J gene TRBJ2-1; 9 nucleotides align to TRBD2. Germline CDR1 is MGHRA and CDR2 is YSYEKL. This CDR3 contains 16 residues. Losses at the gene ends were 0 bases for V and 6 bases for J; bases not matched to a gene: 6. The CDR3 DNA reads TGCGCCAGCAGCCAAGAGTCGGCTAGCGGGATCAATGAGCAGTTCTTC. This translates into CASSQESASGINEQFF.

At least ten counts were recorded for this clonotype. The CDR3 here is CAISEVRGQGEQFF. The CDR3 nucleotides are TGTGCCATCAGTGAAGTAAGGGGGCAGGGTGAGCAGTTCTTC. The chain links TRBV10-3 to TRBJ2-1; 7 nucleotides align to TRBD1. CDR3 length equals 14 residues. The V gene's germline CDR1 is ENHRY and CDR2 SYGVKD. V lost 3 bases to trimming and J lost 9 bases; unmatched junction nucleotides: 8.

This clonotype was picked up many times. The chain carries TRBV6-5 and TRBJ1-3; D gene ambiguous. Germline V gene lookup returns CDR1 MNHEY and CDR2 SVGAGI. The germline V and J ends were trimmed by 0 bases and 4 bases, with 13 bases remaining between them. CDR3 size: 16 residues. DNA of the CDR3: TGTGCCAGCAGTTACTCGGGCCGGGTGCCGGGAAACACCATATATTTT. Its translation: CASSYSGRVPGNTIYF.

This clonotype was counted between two and nine times. The chain joins TRBV20-1 to TRBJ2-7; D remains unclear. The germline V gene encodes CDR1 DFQATT and CDR2 SNEGSKA (reference sequence). The CDR3 contains 12 residues. Trimming stripped 5 bases from V and 1 base from J, with 9 bases between. The CDR3 coding sequence is TGCAGTGCTCCCCACAGTTCCTACGAGCAGTACTTC. This encodes CSAPHSSYEQYF.

The table lists this clonotype with many counts. This sequence joins TRBV3-1 and TRBJ2-7; TRBD2 matches 10 bases. Trimming took 3 bases from V and 6 from J; bases not matched to a gene: 11. The CDR3 totals 16 residues. From germline, CDR1 is LGHDT and CDR2 YNNKEL (reference sequence). In nucleotides, the CDR3 is TGTGCCAGCAGCCAGCCCTTGCTAGCGGGAGCCTCCGAGCAGTACTTC. This encodes CASSQPLLAGASEQYF.

V and J are TRBV19 and TRBJ1-5, with 7 bases identical to TRBD1. Losses at the gene ends were 10 bases for V and 4 bases for J; bases not matched to a gene: 13. Germline CDR1 and CDR2: LNHDA and SQIVND (reference sequence). The CDR3 runs to 15 residues. The CDR3 protein is CATRQGMSLNQPQHF. DNA for the CDR3: TGTGCCACCCGACAGGGCATGAGTTTGAATCAGCCCCAGCATTTT.

This clonotype came up many times. The chain uses TRBV2 and TRBJ2-1; TRBD2 aligns across 11 bases. Germline V gene sequence: CDR1 SNHLY, CDR2 FYNNEI. V trimming: 6 bases; J trimming: 7 bases; junction bases outside the gene matches: 2. The CDR3 length is 13 residues. The CDR3 sequence is CASRGLAVNEQFF. The CDR3, as DNA: TGTGCCAGCAGGGGACTAGCGGTTAATGAGCAGTTCTTC.

This clonotype has at least ten counts. The J gene is TRBJ2-2, the V gene TRBV28, with D hard to call. Germline V gives CDR1 MDHEN, CDR2 SYDVKM. The CDR3 consists of 13 residues. The V and J ends lost 7 bases and 2 bases respectively, with 8 bases between them. CDR3 nucleotide sequence: TGTGCCAGCACTGGATCCAACACCGGGGAGCTGTTTTTT. Translating gives CASTGSNTGELFF.

This clonotype was counted at least ten times. The chain links TRBV20-1 to TRBJ2-7, with 12 nucleotides matching TRBD2. The CDR3 is 14 amino acids. J gave up 0 bases and V 3 bases, and 0 bases lay outside the gene matches. Germline V gene sequence: CDR1 DFQATT, CDR2 SNEGSKA (reference sequence). CDR3 sequence reads: CSARTSGSSYEQYF. DNA of the CDR3: TGCAGTGCTAGGACTAGCGGGAGCTCCTACGAGCAGTACTTC.

V gene TRBV14 combines with J gene TRBJ2-3; 7 bases line up with TRBD2. Germline CDR1 reads SGHDN; CDR2 reads FVKESK. This CDR3 has 16 residues. Trimming removed 0 bases from V and 0 bases from J; junction bases left unmatched: 3. CDR3 DNA sequence: TGTGCCAGCAGCCAAGATCCAGCGGGAAGCACAGATACGCAGTATTTT. Protein: CASSQDPAGSTDTQYF.

This clonotype appeared many times. The chain joins TRBV7-8 to TRBJ2-7; either TRBD1 or TRBD2 may supply D (6 bases each). V was shortened by 4 bases and J by 6 bases, with 25 bases between the two germline ends. CDR1 is SGHVS and CDR2 is FQNEAQ in the germline V gene. The CDR3 length is 17 residues. The CDR3 reads CASSSSGGPRGLSEQYF. The CDR3 DNA reads as TGTGCCAGCAGCTCCAGTGGGGGGCCCAGAGGGCTCTCCGAGCAGTACTTC.

In this sample, this clonotype is medium-sized. The chain links TRBV20-1 to TRBJ2-4; TRBD2 might be the D (6 bases). The CDR3 consists of 15 residues. V was shortened by 3 bases and J by 1 base, with 13 bases between the two germline ends. Germline values: CDR1 DFQATT, CDR2 SNEGSKA (reference sequence). CDR3 nucleotide sequence: TGCAGTGCTAGTATGTCGGGGGACGCCAAAAACATTCAGTACTTC. This translates into CSASMSGDAKNIQYF.

This clonotype was recorded a few times. The J gene is TRBJ2-7, the V gene TRBV5-1; D remains ambiguous. Trimming removed 5 bases at V and 5 bases at J, with 11 bases between. CDR3 length: 12 residues. Germline CDR1 reads SGHRS; CDR2 reads YFSETQ. CDR3 region: CASRPDRDEQYF. The CDR3 DNA follows: TGCGCCAGCAGACCGGATCGGGACGAGCAGTACTTC.

The J gene is TRBJ2-6, the V gene TRBV11-2; D remains ambiguous. With 5 bases removed from V and 0 bases from J, the gap between germline ends came to 8 bases. The germline V gene encodes CDR1 SGHAT and CDR2 FQNNGV. The CDR3 is 15 residues long. The DNA for the CDR3 is TGTGCCAGCAGCGCATTCAGCTCTGGGGCCAACGTCCTGACTTTC. This gives the protein CASSAFSSGANVLTF.

This clonotype has a count of ten or more. J is TRBJ1-6 and V is TRBV6-6, with D unclear. CDR1 and CDR2 from the germline V gene are MNHNY and SVGAGI (reference sequence). The CDR3 is 11 residues long. Trimming stripped 5 bases from V and 13 bases from J, with 9 bases between. The CDR3 DNA follows: TGTGCCAGCAGTCCCGCGGGTCCCCTCCACTTT. Translating gives CASSPAGPLHF.